A selection of T cell receptor beta chains follows, all from one sample in a study of T cell responses to AZD1222 COVID-19 vaccine. Profiled with immunoSEQ multiplex PCR; TCRdb holds only in-frame clones, not every one. The repertoire holds about 120,000 clones, more than 65% seen once, with approximately 26% in the top ten. Material: peripheral blood, obtained 28 days after the second AZD1222 dose. The receptor source for this set is an adult who received the AZD1222 COVID-19 vaccine. Both conserved end residues are part of each CDR3. The D gene is left open where the match is weak. The listing skips clone size in some rows; elsewhere it reads once, few, many or a size class.

clone size | J gene | V gene | D gene | CDR3 protein | CDR3 DNA
few | TRBJ1-6 | TRBV13 | - | CASSLSLSHSYNSPLHF | TGTGCCAGCAGCTTATCTTTGTCCCACTCCTATAATTCACCCCTCCACTTT
- | TRBJ1-2 | TRBV27 | - | CASSLVDGDYGYTF | TGTGCCAGCAGTTTAGTAGACGGCGACTATGGCTACACCTTC
- | TRBJ1-2 | TRBV3-1/TRBV3-2 | - | CASSQDPSGHYYNYGYTF | TGTGCCAGCAGCCAAGACCCCTCCGGACACTACTATAACTATGGCTACACCTTC
- | TRBJ1-2 | TRBV19 | TRBD1 | CASSTGTGDGYGYTF | TGTGCCAGTAGTACCGGGACAGGGGATGGCTATGGCTACACCTTC
few | TRBJ1-1 | TRBV28 | - | CASSFGELGSDTEAFF | TGTGCCAGCAGTTTCGGGGAGTTAGGCTCGGACACTGAAGCTTTCTTT
- | TRBJ2-1 | TRBV19 | - | CASSQLYNEQFF | TGTGCCAGTAGTCAGCTCTACAATGAGCAGTTCTTC
- | TRBJ1-4 | TRBV19 | - | CASSSYSKSDEKLFF | TGTGCCAGTAGTTCCTATTCCAAATCGGATGAAAAACTGTTTTTT
- | TRBJ1-2 | TRBV5-1 | - | CASSLEAGGDYGYTF | TGCGCCAGCAGCTTGGAGGCGGGCGGGGACTATGGCTACACCTTC
- | TRBJ1-1 | TRBV30 | - | CAWRDPWGGAFF | TGTGCCTGGAGGGACCCTTGGGGTGGTGCTTTCTTT
- | TRBJ1-2 | TRBV28 | - | CAGRSGRGYGYTF | TGTGCCGGCCGTTCCGGAAGAGGCTATGGCTACACCTTC
- | TRBJ1-2 | TRBV9 | - | CASMGQGRNYGYTF | TGTGCCAGCATGGGTCAGGGGCGCAACTATGGCTACACCTTC